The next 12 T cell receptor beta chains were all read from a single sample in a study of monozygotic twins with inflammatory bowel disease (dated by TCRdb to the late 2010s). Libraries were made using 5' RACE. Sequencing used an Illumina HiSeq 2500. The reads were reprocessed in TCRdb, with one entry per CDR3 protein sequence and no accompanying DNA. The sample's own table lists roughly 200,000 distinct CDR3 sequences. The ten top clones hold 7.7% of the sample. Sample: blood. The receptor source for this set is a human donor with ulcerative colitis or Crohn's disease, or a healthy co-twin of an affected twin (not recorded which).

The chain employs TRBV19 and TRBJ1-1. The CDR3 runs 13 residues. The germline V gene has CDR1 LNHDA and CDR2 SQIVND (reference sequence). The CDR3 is CASSIEWNTEAFF.

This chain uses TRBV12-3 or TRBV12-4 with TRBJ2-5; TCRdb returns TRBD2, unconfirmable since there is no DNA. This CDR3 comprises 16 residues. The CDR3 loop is CASSKGGTSVQETQYF.

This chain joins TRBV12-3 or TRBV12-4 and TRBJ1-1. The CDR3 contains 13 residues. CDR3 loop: CASSFGRYTEAFF.

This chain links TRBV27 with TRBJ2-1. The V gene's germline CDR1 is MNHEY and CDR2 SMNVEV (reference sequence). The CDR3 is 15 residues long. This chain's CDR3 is CASSLTLSSYNEQFF.

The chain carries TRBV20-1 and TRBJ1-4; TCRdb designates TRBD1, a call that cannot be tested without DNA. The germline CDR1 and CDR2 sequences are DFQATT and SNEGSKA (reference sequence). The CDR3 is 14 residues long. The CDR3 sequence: CSASRGGRNEKLFF.

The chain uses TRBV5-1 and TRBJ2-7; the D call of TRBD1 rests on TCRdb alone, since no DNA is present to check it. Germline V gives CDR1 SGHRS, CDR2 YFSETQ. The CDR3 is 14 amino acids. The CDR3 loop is CASGDGIPTYEQYF.

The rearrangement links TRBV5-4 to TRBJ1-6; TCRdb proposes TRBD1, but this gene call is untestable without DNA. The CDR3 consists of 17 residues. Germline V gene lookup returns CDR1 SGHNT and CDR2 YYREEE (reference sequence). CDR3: CASSLDSARAGNSPLHF.

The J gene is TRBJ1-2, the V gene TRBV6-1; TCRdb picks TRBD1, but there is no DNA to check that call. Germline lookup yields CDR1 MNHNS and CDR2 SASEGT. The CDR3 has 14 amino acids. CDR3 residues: CASSVDSLTYGYTF.

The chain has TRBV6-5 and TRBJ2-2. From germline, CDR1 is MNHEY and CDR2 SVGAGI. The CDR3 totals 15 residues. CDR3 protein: CASSYDISGTGELFF.

The CDR3 sequence: CATSSRVAGGRGIQYF. The chain joins TRBV15 to TRBJ2-4; the TCRdb D gene call, TRBD1, has no DNA to confirm it. This CDR3 spans 16 amino acids. The germline V gene encodes CDR1 LNHNV and CDR2 YYDKDF (reference sequence).

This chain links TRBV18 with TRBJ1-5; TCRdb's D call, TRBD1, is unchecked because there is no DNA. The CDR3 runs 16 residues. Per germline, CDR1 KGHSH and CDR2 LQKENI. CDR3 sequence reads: CASSPRTGGDRVDQHF.

The CDR3 region is CASSHPRARREEYEQYF. The chain links TRBV5-1 to TRBJ2-7; there is no DNA to check the TCRdb D call of TRBD2. The CDR3 runs 17 residues. In germline, CDR1 is SGHRS, CDR2 YFSETQ.